The clone carrying this T cell receptor beta chain occurred a few times. Generated by immunoSEQ multiplex PCR, the TCRdb table keeps only in-frame clones and is missing some. Of some 47,000 clones in the sample, about 80% were seen once. The CDR3 is 13 residues long. Germline assignment: CDR1 MRHNA and CDR2 SNTAGT. Unmatched junction bases numbered 0, after V lost 2 bases and J lost 5 bases. The data were taken from a study of early stage breast cancer tumors. The sequenced material came from blood. The origin of this receptor is a person in their fifties with breast cancer. J is TRBJ1-2 and V is TRBV6-4; 9 nucleotides align to TRBD1. The CDR3: CASSDGQGYGYTF. The CDR3 bases are TGTGCCAGCAGTGACGGACAGGGGTATGGCTACACCTTC.